These 30 T cell receptor beta chains were all obtained from the same sample, sequenced in a study of beta chain features in type 1 diabetes. What was sequenced were expressed TCRB transcripts, since all of the isolated RNA had been reverse transcribed. Produced via immunoSEQ multiplex PCR; TCRdb's table is partial and in-frame only. The repertoire holds over 150,000 clones, with about 13% as singletons. Specimen: central memory CD4+ T cells from blood. The receptors here all came from a woman aged 18-35 years in good health.

This clone turned up a few times. The J gene is TRBJ2-7, the V gene TRBV18; 10 bases agree with TRBD1. V shed 4 bases and J 4 bases; nucleotides not matched to a gene: 13. This CDR3 has 17 amino acids. Germline-derived CDR1 and CDR2 are KGHSH and LQKENI. The CDR3 is CASSRTPTGTGAYEQYF. The CDR3 coding sequence is TGTGCCAGCTCACGAACTCCTACCGGGACAGGGGCATACGAGCAGTACTTC.

The CDR3, as DNA: TGCGCCAGCAGCGGCGGGAGGGTGAACAATGAGCAGTTCTTC. Translating gives CASSGGRVNNEQFF. The chain links TRBV5-1 to TRBJ2-1; 9 bases agree with TRBD2. The V gene end was trimmed by 4 bases and the J gene end by 5 bases; junction bases not matched to a gene: 4. The CDR3 is 14 residues long. Germline assignment: CDR1 SGHRS and CDR2 YFSETQ.

This clone appeared a few times. This sequence joins TRBV15 and TRBJ1-4; unclear D gene. The CDR3 consists of 15 residues. Germline CDR1 is LNHNV and CDR2 is YYDKDF (reference sequence). V was trimmed by 0 bases and J by 5 bases, leaving 10 bases between them. The CDR3 DNA is TGTGCCACCAGCAGAGATCTTACACAGAATGAAAAACTGTTTTTT. Translation gives CATSRDLTQNEKLFF.

Only a few counts were recorded for this clone. The genes are TRBV29-1 and TRBJ1-1, with 7 bases identical to TRBD1. In germline, CDR1 is SQVTM, CDR2 ANQGSEA. With 7 bases clipped from V and 4 bases from J, the junction kept 12 bases outside the gene matches. The CDR3 totals 14 residues. This CDR3 is CSANRGGQLTEAFF. CDR3 nucleotides: TGCAGCGCCAATCGAGGGGGACAGCTCACTGAAGCTTTCTTT. Complete variable domain (other parts from reference TRBV29-1 and TRBJ1-1): SAVISQKPSRDICQRGTSLTIQCQVDSQVTMMFWYRQQPGQSLTLIATANQGSEATYESGFVIDKFPISRPNLTFSTLTVSNMSPEDSSIYLCSANRGGQLTEAFFGQGTRLTVV.

The rearrangement links TRBV6-1 to TRBJ2-2, with 9 bases that match TRBD2. V lost 4 bases and J lost 3; bases outside the gene matches: 6. The CDR3 consists of 16 residues. Germline V gene data show CDR1 as MNHNS and CDR2 as SASEGT. The CDR3 spells CASSGSGTSYTGELFF. CDR3 nucleotides: TGTGCCAGCAGTGGTTCCGGGACTAGCTACACCGGGGAGCTGTTTTTT.

V gene TRBV5-1 combines with J gene TRBJ2-3, with D perhaps matching TRBD2 (6 bases). Trimming took 3 bases from V and 5 from J, leaving 22 bases between them. Germline CDR1 SGHRS, CDR2 YFSETQ. The CDR3 loop spans 17 amino acids. The CDR3 region has the DNA TGCGCCAGCAGCTCAGGATTAGGAGGGCCCCGGCAAGATACGCAGTATTTT. This sequence encodes CASSSGLGGPRQDTQYF.

This clone was picked up a small number of times. The chain links TRBV28 to TRBJ2-5; TRBD1 is a possible D gene (5 bases). In germline, CDR1 is MDHEN, CDR2 SYDVKM. V was cut by 4 bases and J by 2 bases, with 11 bases left in between. This CDR3 has 14 residues. DNA of the CDR3: TGTGCCAGCAGTTCCGCAAGGGGTCAAGAGACCCAGTACTTC. It codes for CASSSARGQETQYF.

This rearrangement joins TRBV15 to TRBJ2-5; D is unclear. Looked up from germline, CDR1 is LNHNV and CDR2 is YYDKDF (reference sequence). The CDR3 has 13 amino acids. The germline V and J ends were trimmed by 0 bases and 4 bases, with 6 bases remaining between them. The CDR3 nucleotides are TGTGCCACCAGCAGAGATTTCCGAGAGACCCAGTACTTC. This codes for CATSRDFRETQYF.

The chain employs TRBV29-1 and TRBJ1-4; 9 bases align to TRBD1. Unmatched junction bases numbered 3, after V lost 6 bases and J lost 4 bases. Germline V gene data show CDR1 as SQVTM and CDR2 as ANQGSEA. The CDR3 loop spans 13 amino acids. The DNA for the CDR3 is TGCAGCGTCATGACAGGGGGTAATGAAAAACTGTTTTTT. Protein: CSVMTGGNEKLFF. The full variable domain, in which reference TRBV29-1 and TRBJ1-4 provide the parts outside the CDR3, is SAVISQKPSRDICQRGTSLTIQCQVDSQVTMMFWYRQQPGQSLTLIATANQGSEATYESGFVIDKFPISRPNLTFSTLTVSNMSPEDSSIYLCSVMTGGNEKLFFGSGTQLSVL.

This clone was detected a few times. CDR3 in DNA: TGTGCCAGCAGGAAGGGTAGCGGGAGCGCCTACGAGCAGTACTTC. This codes for CASRKGSGSAYEQYF. The rearrangement uses TRBV2 and TRBJ2-7; 9 nucleotides align to TRBD2. Germline trimming cut 6 bases from V and 2 bases from J; bases unmatched to any gene: 8. CDR1 is SNHLY, CDR2 FYNNEI, per germline. CDR3 length: 15 amino acids. Supplemented by reference TRBV2 and TRBJ2-7, the full variable domain reads EPEVTQTPSHQVTQMGQEVILRCVPISNHLYFYWYRQILGQKVEFLVSFYNNEISEKSEIFDDQFSVERPDGSNFTLKIRSTKLEDSAMYFCASRKGSGSAYEQYFGPGTRLTVT.

The rearrangement uses TRBV5-1 and TRBJ2-5, with 7 bases that match TRBD2. The assigned J gene may be wrong: the sequence end matches TRBJ2-7 better. Germline lookup yields CDR1 SGHRS and CDR2 YFSETQ. CDR3 size: 14 residues. CDR3 nucleotide sequence: TGCGCCAGCAGCTTCGACGGGAGGAACTACGAGCAGTACTTC. It is translated as CASSFDGRNYEQYF.

Worth noting for this clone: Different DNA sequences within this sample yield the same CDR3. The CDR3 here is CASSFSYEQYF. The CDR3 DNA reads TGTGCCAGCAGTTTCAGCTACGAGCAGTACTTC. The V call is TRBV28, the J call TRBJ2-7; no reliable D call. The V end was cut by 3 bases, the J end by 3 bases, with 3 bases between. The CDR3 has 11 residues. Germline loops: CDR1 MDHEN, CDR2 SYDVKM.

The chain couples TRBV9 to TRBJ2-2, with D maybe TRBD2 (6 bases). The CDR3 loop spans 14 amino acids. The germline CDR1 and CDR2 sequences are SGDLS and YYNGEE. V dropped 3 bases and J dropped 6 bases, with 12 bases sitting between them. DNA of the CDR3: TGTGCCAGCAGCGCCCGCAGGGAGGCCGGGGAGCTGTTTTTT. Protein: CASSARREAGELFF.

The gene calls are TRBV11-2 and TRBJ2-7; D is unclear. The ends were cut back, 2 bases at V and 1 base at J, with 15 bases in the middle. CDR1 is SGHAT, CDR2 FQNNGV, per germline. The length of the CDR3 is 16 residues. The CDR3 DNA follows: TGTGCCAGCAGCTTAATTCGCGGTGTCGGATCCTACGAGCAGTACTTC. This gives the protein CASSLIRGVGSYEQYF.

The chain combines TRBV5-6 with TRBJ2-7; tentatively, D is TRBD2 (6 bases). Trimming took off 0 bases at V and 7 bases at J, with 14 bases between the two ends. The CDR3 has 14 residues. The germline V gene encodes CDR1 SGHDT and CDR2 YYEEEE. CDR3 protein: CASSLDRPAGEQYF. The CDR3 DNA reads as TGTGCCAGCAGCTTGGACAGGCCCGCGGGGGAGCAGTACTTC. The entire variable domain, with the rest obtained from reference TRBV5-6 and TRBJ2-7, is as follows: DAGVTQSPTHLIKTRGQQVTLRCSPKSGHDTVSWYQQALGQGPQFIFQYYEEEERQRGNFPDRFSGHQFPNYSSELNVNALLLGDSALYLCASSLDRPAGEQYFGPGTRLTVT.

This clone occurred a few times. The V and J genes are TRBV19 and TRBJ1-5; D call uncertain. Trimming took off 7 bases at V and 2 bases at J, with 15 bases between the two ends. There are 15 residues in the CDR3. Per the germline V gene, CDR1 is LNHDA and CDR2 is SQIVND (reference sequence). CDR3 nucleotide sequence: TGTGCCAGTATGTCTGGAGCCGCGGGCAATCAGCCCCAGCATTTT. It encodes CASMSGAAGNQPQHF.

This clone was found a few times. V and J are TRBV5-1 and TRBJ2-3; TRBD2 agrees at 16 bases. The CDR3 is 17 amino acids. The J segment lost 6 bases and the V segment lost 4 bases, leaving 8 bases of the junction unmatched. CDR1 and CDR2 (germline): SGHRS, YFSETQ. The CDR3 nucleotides read TGCGCCAGCAGCCCGGGACTAGCGGGAGGGCCGGGGGATACGCAGTATTTT. Translation gives CASSPGLAGGPGDTQYF. The full variable domain, completed using reference TRBV5-1 and TRBJ2-3, is KAGVTQTPRYLIKTRGQQVTLSCSPISGHRSVSWYQQTPGQGLQFLFEYFSETQRNKGNFPGRFSGRQFSNSRSEMNVSTLELGDSALYLCASSPGLAGGPGDTQYFGPGTRLTVL.

The chain links TRBV5-1 to TRBJ2-7; a possible D gene is TRBD1 (5 bases). The CDR3 contains 12 residues. V was clipped by 1 base and J by 4 bases, with 6 bases between them. Per the germline V gene, CDR1 is SGHRS and CDR2 is YFSETQ. CDR3 nucleotides: TGCGCCAGCAGCTTGAGGGGTTACGAGCAGTACTTC. It is translated as CASSLRGYEQYF.

The genes are TRBV5-1 and TRBJ2-1; 10 bases agree with TRBD2. Germline trimming cut 4 bases from V and 2 bases from J; bases unmatched to any gene: 3. The germline V gene has CDR1 SGHRS and CDR2 YFSETQ. The CDR3 is 15 residues long. The CDR3 sequence is CASSGGLATYNEQFF. In nucleotides, the CDR3 is TGCGCCAGCAGCGGGGGACTAGCGACCTACAATGAGCAGTTCTTC.

The rearrangement joins TRBV7-6 to TRBJ2-5; 9 nucleotides agree with TRBD1. The CDR3 totals 16 residues. The germline V gene has CDR1 SGHVS and CDR2 FNYEAQ. V was pared by 1 base and J by 5 bases, with 8 bases of the junction left unmatched. CDR3 region: CASSLGRTGEWETQYF. The DNA for the CDR3 is TGTGCCAGCAGCTTAGGGCGGACAGGGGAGTGGGAGACCCAGTACTTC. Combining the CDR3 with reference TRBV7-6 and TRBJ2-5 gives the whole variable domain GAGVSQSPRYKVTKRGQDVALRCDPISGHVSLYWYRQALGQGPEFLTYFNYEAQQDKSGLPNDRFSAERPEGSISTLTIQRTEQRDSAMYRCASSLGRTGEWETQYFGPGTRLLVL.

The chain is built from TRBV7-3 and TRBJ2-1; TRBD1 matches 7 bases. J was trimmed by 9 bases and V by 2 bases; bases with no gene match: 10. The CDR3 sequence is 15 residues long. Per the germline V gene, CDR1 is SGHTA and CDR2 is FQGTGA. CDR3 sequence: CASSLEGGVPTEQFF. The CDR3 nucleotides are TGTGCCAGCAGCTTAGAAGGGGGCGTACCAACTGAGCAGTTCTTC.

This clone was observed a few times. V usage is TRBV5-4 and J usage is TRBJ2-1; TRBD2 is a possible D gene (5 bases). This CDR3 has 13 amino acids. The V and J ends lost 5 bases and 3 bases respectively, with 9 bases between them. The V gene's germline CDR1 is SGHNT and CDR2 YYREEE (reference sequence). CDR3 sequence reads: CASSTGDYNEQFF. CDR3 DNA sequence: TGTGCCAGCAGTACCGGGGACTACAATGAGCAGTTCTTC.

This clone was detected only a few times. The rearrangement links TRBV30 to TRBJ2-7; D might be TRBD1 (5 bases). The CDR3 totals 12 residues. Trimming pared 2 bases from V and 4 bases from J, leaving 9 bases between. CDR1 is GTSNPN and CDR2 is SVGIG in the germline V gene (reference sequence). The CDR3 loop reads CAWSPRVYEQYF. The CDR3 bases are TGTGCCTGGAGTCCCAGGGTATACGAGCAGTACTTC.

Only a few counts were recorded for this clone. CDR3 sequence (DNA): TGTGCCAGCTCACCACCGGGACTAGCGGGATCTAGTGAGCAGTTCTTC. Its translation is CASSPPGLAGSSEQFF. The chain couples TRBV18 to TRBJ2-1; 13 positions agree with TRBD2. The CDR3 extends over 16 amino acids. With V trimmed by 0 bases and J by 9 bases, 5 bases remained unmatched. Germline V gene lookup returns CDR1 KGHSH and CDR2 LQKENI.

This clone appeared a few times. The chain combines TRBV7-2 with TRBJ2-7; TRBD2 agrees at 10 bases. The trim removed 5 bases at V and 2 bases at J, leaving 9 bases unmatched. In germline, CDR1 is SGHTA, CDR2 FQGNSA. The CDR3 covers 16 residues. This chain's CDR3 is CASSPLQREGAYEQYF. CDR3 in DNA: TGTGCCAGCAGCCCCTTACAGCGGGAGGGAGCCTACGAGCAGTACTTC.

This clone was recorded a few times. The chain employs TRBV28 and TRBJ2-2; a possible D gene is TRBD2 (6 bases). This CDR3 has 16 residues. Per the germline V gene, CDR1 is MDHEN and CDR2 is SYDVKM. Trimming removed 4 bases from V and 1 base from J, with 13 bases in between. The CDR3 DNA follows: TGTGCCAGCAGTTCATCTACCGGGGGGAACACCGGGGAGCTGTTTTTT. The encoded protein is CASSSSTGGNTGELFF.

This clone appeared a few times. This rearrangement joins TRBV5-6 to TRBJ2-6; the D is unclear. Germline CDR1 and CDR2: SGHDT and YYEEEE. There are 16 residues in the CDR3. The germline V and J ends were trimmed by 0 bases and 0 bases, with 7 bases remaining between them. CDR3 residues: CASSLDPGSGANVLTF. The CDR3 DNA follows: TGTGCCAGCAGCTTGGACCCCGGCTCTGGGGCCAACGTCCTGACTTTC. Drawing the rest from reference TRBV5-6 and TRBJ2-6, the complete variable domain is DAGVTQSPTHLIKTRGQQVTLRCSPKSGHDTVSWYQQALGQGPQFIFQYYEEEERQRGNFPDRFSGHQFPNYSSELNVNALLLGDSALYLCASSLDPGSGANVLTFGAGSRLTVL.

The rearrangement joins TRBV18 to TRBJ2-7, with D possibly being TRBD1 (6 bases). CDR1 is KGHSH, CDR2 LQKENI, per germline. With 6 bases removed from V and 5 bases from J, the gap between germline ends came to 14 bases. This CDR3 is built from 13 residues. The CDR3 here is CASSKGGLDEQYF. For the CDR3, the DNA is TGTGCCAGCTCTAAAGGGGGATTGGACGAGCAGTACTTC.

This clone was seen a handful of times. The identical CDR3 is also encoded by other nucleotide sequences in the sample. V and J are TRBV7-3 and TRBJ2-3, with TRBD2 matching 10 bases. The CDR3 covers 16 residues. J was trimmed by 0 bases and V by 5 bases; bases with no gene match: 5. Germline CDR1 SGHTA, CDR2 FQGTGA. CDR3 coding DNA: TGTGCCAGCAGCGCCCGGACTAGCGGTAGCACAGATACGCAGTATTTT. It translates to CASSARTSGSTDTQYF.

The V and J genes are TRBV6-5 and TRBJ2-7, with D perhaps matching TRBD1 (5 bases). Germline CDR1 is MNHEY and CDR2 is SVGAGI. The ends were cut back, 2 bases at V and 5 bases at J, with 13 bases in the middle. This CDR3 region has 14 residues. The CDR3 coding sequence is TGTGCCAGCAGTTACGCGGCAGGGCGGAACGAGCAGTACTTC. It encodes CASSYAAGRNEQYF.